The rows below give T cell receptor beta chains drawn from one sample of a study of blood T cells in healthy people across ages. TCRdb passed the 5' RACE reads through MiXCR, listing each CDR3 protein once. The sample shows around 790,000 distinct CDR3 sequences, around 45% of them seen only once. Specimen: blood. These TCRs come from a man in his 60s in good health. The CDR3 runs from the conserved cysteine through the conserved F or W. A D gene is named only where the DNA matches it firmly. Rows give clone size only sometimes, using once, few, many, or a class for an expanded clone.

V	length	size	D	J	DNA	CDR3
TRBV7-2	15	.	.	TRBJ1-6	TGTGCCAGCAGCTTAAATGGCCAGCAATATTCACCCCTCCACTTT	CASSLNGQQYSPLHF
TRBV6-2/TRBV6-3	14	.	.	TRBJ2-1	TGTGCCAGCAGCCCCCGGACCAGCGGGTATGAGCAGTTCTTC	CASSPRTSGYEQFF
TRBV6-5	17	many	TRBD1	TRBJ2-5	TGTGCCAGCAGTTACCTAACAGGGGGCGACCGTGTGGAGACCCAGTACTTC	CASSYLTGGDRVETQYF
TRBV30	14	.	TRBD1	TRBJ2-7	TGTGCCTGGACCCCAATGACAGGGGACTACGAGCAGTACTTC	CAWTPMTGDYEQYF
TRBV6-2/TRBV6-3	11	.	.	TRBJ2-3	TGTGCCAGCCTTTCGCGGGGTACGCAGTATTTT	CASLSRGTQYF
TRBV2	16	.	TRBD1	TRBJ2-3	TGTGCCAGCAGTGGGCCGGGACAGGTATTGATAGATACGCAGTATTTT	CASSGPGQVLIDTQYF
TRBV7-9	14	.	.	TRBJ1-4	TGTGCCAGCAGCACGACAGCAACTAATGAAAAACTGTTTTTT	CASSTTATNEKLFF
TRBV4-3	14	.	.	TRBJ1-2	TGCGCCAGCAGTCCGCCCGGGGCAGGCTATGGCTACACCTTC	CASSPPGAGYGYTF
TRBV6-6	14	.	.	TRBJ1-1	TGTGCCAGCAGTTACCGGGGCTTGAACACTGAAGCTTTCTTT	CASSYRGLNTEAFF
TRBV5-5	14	.	TRBD1	TRBJ2-7	TGTGCCAGCAGCTTGGGGAACAGGGGCTACGAGCAGTACTTC	CASSLGNRGYEQYF
TRBV5-1	14	.	.	TRBJ1-6	TGCGCCAGCAGCTTGGGTACTACTATAGATTCCCTCCACTTT	CASSLGTTIDSLHF
TRBV12-5	15	.	.	TRBJ2-3	TGTGCTAGTGGTTTGGGGAGAGTGATCGCAGATGCGCAGTATTTT	CASGLGRVIADAQYF
TRBV18	15	.	.	TRBJ1-2	TGTGCCAGCTCACCGGACAGTCAAGCTAACTATGGCTACACCTTC	CASSPDSQANYGYTF
TRBV7-9	13	few	.	TRBJ2-1	TGTGCCAGCAGCCGACCCAGGGAGTATGAGCAGTTCTTC	CASSRPREYEQFF
TRBV21-1	15	.	.	TRBJ2-1	TGTGCCAGCAGCAAAGAGGGTTCAGGGAGGGATGAGCAGTTCTTC	CASSKEGSGRDEQFF
TRBV29-1	14	few	.	TRBJ2-1	TGCAGCGTCGAGGATCAAGGGGGCTACAATGAGCAGTTCTTC	CSVEDQGGYNEQFF
TRBV9	13	.	.	TRBJ2-3	TGTGCCAGCAGCCCAAACGTGGTAGATACGCAGTATTTT	CASSPNVVDTQYF
TRBV4-3	18	few	.	TRBJ2-7	TGCGCCAGCAGCCAAGATATGACCCCGGGGCCAAAAGCCTACGAGCAGTACTTC	CASSQDMTPGPKAYEQYF
TRBV11-3	12	once	.	TRBJ2-5	TGTGCCGGCAGCACACACCAAGAGACCCAGTACTTC	CAGSTHQETQYF
TRBV27	14	.	.	TRBJ1-2	TGTGCCAGCAGTTTATCGTCAGGGTCTCATGGCTACACCTTC	CASSLSSGSHGYTF
TRBV9	14	.	.	TRBJ1-2	TGTGCCAGCAGCGTAGAACACCTTAACTATGGCTACACCTTC	CASSVEHLNYGYTF
TRBV4-1	14	.	TRBD1	TRBJ2-7	TGCGCCAGCAGCCAAGGGACAGGGGAGGACGAGCAGTACTTC	CASSQGTGEDEQYF
TRBV4-3	16	.	.	TRBJ1-4	TGCGCCAGCAGCCCAGACAAACAGGGAGGGAATGAAAAACTGTTTTTT	CASSPDKQGGNEKLFF
TRBV12-3/TRBV12-4	15	.	TRBD2	TRBJ2-1	TGTGCCAGCAGTTTCGGCGGGGGGACTAACGGGGGGCAGTTCTTC	CASSFGGGTNGGQFF
TRBV12-3/TRBV12-4	18	.	TRBD1	TRBJ1-2	TGTGCCAGCACCACGACCCGGAGGACAGGGGGCTCTAACTATGGCTACACCTTC	CASTTTRRTGGSNYGYTF
TRBV12-3/TRBV12-4	15	.	.	TRBJ2-5	TGTGCCAGCAGTTTAGGCTCGGCGCTAGGGGAGACCCAGTACTTC	CASSLGSALGETQYF
TRBV14	17	few	TRBD1	TRBJ2-1	TGTGCCAGCAGCGGGGGGACAGGGGGGGTGATCTACAATGAGCAGTTCTTC	CASSGGTGGVIYNEQFF
TRBV7-2	14	.	.	TRBJ2-3	TGTGCCAGCAGCACCCGGACAGTCACAGATACGCAGTATTTT	CASSTRTVTDTQYF
TRBV12-3/TRBV12-4	16	few	TRBD1	TRBJ2-7	TGTGCCAGCAGTTATGGAGCCCGGGACAGGGGGGCCGAGCAGTACTTC	CASSYGARDRGAEQYF
TRBV20-1	14	.	.	TRBJ1-1	TGCAGTGCTAGTGCGACAACCGGCGTTACTGAAGCTTTCTTT	CSASATTGVTEAFF
TRBV20-1	14	.	TRBD2	TRBJ2-3	TGCAGTGGGGGTTCGCGGGGGACCCCAGATACGCAGTATTTT	CSGGSRGTPDTQYF
TRBV30	13	once	.	TRBJ1-5	TGTGCCCGGAGTGACTGGGGAGATCAGCCCCAGCATTTT	CARSDWGDQPQHF
TRBV11-3	14	.	TRBD1	TRBJ2-1	TGTGCCAGCAGCCCGGGACAGGGTTCGGCTGAGCAGTTCTTC	CASSPGQGSAEQFF
TRBV27	17	.	TRBD2	TRBJ2-3	TGTACCAGCAGTCCTACGTACTCTAGCGGGGCCACAGATACGCAGTATTTT	CTSSPTYSSGATDTQYF
TRBV20-1	16	once	TRBD2	TRBJ2-3	TGCAGTGCTAGCAGTCTAGCGGGGATTGGTACAGATACGCAGTATTTT	CSASSLAGIGTDTQYF